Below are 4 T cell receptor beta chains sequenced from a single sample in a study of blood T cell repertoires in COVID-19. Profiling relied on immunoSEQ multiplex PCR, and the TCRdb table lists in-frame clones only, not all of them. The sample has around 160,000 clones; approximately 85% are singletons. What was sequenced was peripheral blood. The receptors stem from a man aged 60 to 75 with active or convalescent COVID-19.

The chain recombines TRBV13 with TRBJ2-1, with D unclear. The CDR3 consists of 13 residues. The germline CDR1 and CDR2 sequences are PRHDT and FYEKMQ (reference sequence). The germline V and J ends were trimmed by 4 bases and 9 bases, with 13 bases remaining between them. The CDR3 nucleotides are TGTGCCAGCAGCTCTAGAGTCCGAGGTGAGCAGTTCTTC. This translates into CASSSRVRGEQFF.

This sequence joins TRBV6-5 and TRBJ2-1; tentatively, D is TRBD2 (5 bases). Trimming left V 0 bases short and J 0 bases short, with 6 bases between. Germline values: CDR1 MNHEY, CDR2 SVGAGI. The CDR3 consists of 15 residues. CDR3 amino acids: CASSYSGSSYNEQFF. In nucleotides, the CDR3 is TGTGCCAGCAGTTACTCGGGGAGCTCCTACAATGAGCAGTTCTTC.

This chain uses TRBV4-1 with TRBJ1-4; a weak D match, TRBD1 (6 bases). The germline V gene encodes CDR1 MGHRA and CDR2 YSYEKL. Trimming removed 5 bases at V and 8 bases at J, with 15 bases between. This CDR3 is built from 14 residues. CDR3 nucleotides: TGCGCCAGCAGCTCCCAGGGGAAAAAAGAAAAACTGTTTTTT. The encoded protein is CASSSQGKKEKLFF.

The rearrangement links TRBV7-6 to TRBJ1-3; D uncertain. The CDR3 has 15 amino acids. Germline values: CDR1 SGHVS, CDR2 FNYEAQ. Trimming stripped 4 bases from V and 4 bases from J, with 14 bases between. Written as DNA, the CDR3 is TGTGCCAGCAGCTCGACGGGATCATCCGGAAACACCATATATTTT. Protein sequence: CASSSTGSSGNTIYF.